The rows below give T cell receptor beta chains drawn from one sample of a study of cytomegalovirus exposure and HLA in healthy donors. Sequencing used immunoSEQ multiplex PCR; TCRdb keeps in-frame clones, though not all of them. The table records about 170,000 clones, roughly 80% of them present only once. Material for sequencing was PBMCs. These receptors originate from a male donor in good health and CMV-seronegative. Both conserved end residues are part of each CDR3. The D gene is left open where the match is weak. A clone size is listed for some rows: how often the clone was seen (once, few, many), or a class if it is expanded.

v_gene: TRBV7-9; j_gene: TRBJ2-2; abundance: NA; d_gene: NA; CDR3aa: CASRRTAVATGELFF; CDR3nt: TGTGCCAGCAGGCGGACAGCAGTTGCGACCGGGGAGCTGTTTTTT
v_gene: TRBV18; j_gene: TRBJ1-6; abundance: NA; d_gene: NA; CDR3aa: CASSLSPSNTNSPLHF; CDR3nt: TGTGCCAGCTCACTATCTCCAAGTAACACCAATTCACCCCTCCACTTT
v_gene: TRBV9; j_gene: TRBJ2-7; abundance: NA; d_gene: TRBD1; CDR3aa: CASSLAGTGGVNEQYF; CDR3nt: TGTGCCAGCAGCCTCGCCGGGACAGGGGGCGTAAACGAGCAGTACTTC
v_gene: TRBV6-1; j_gene: TRBJ1-2; abundance: NA; d_gene: NA; CDR3aa: CASSGLVAGKGVNGYTF; CDR3nt: TGTGCCAGCAGTGGACTTGTGGCGGGGAAAGGAGTAAATGGCTACACCTTC
v_gene: TRBV7-2; j_gene: TRBJ2-3; abundance: NA; d_gene: TRBD2; CDR3aa: CASSPGLAETDTQYF; CDR3nt: TGTGCCAGCAGCCCAGGACTAGCGGAAACAGATACGCAGTATTTT
v_gene: TRBV6-1; j_gene: TRBJ2-7; abundance: NA; d_gene: TRBD2; CDR3aa: CASRLGTSRVEQYF; CDR3nt: TGTGCCAGCAGGCTCGGGACTAGTCGGGTCGAGCAGTACTTC
v_gene: TRBV5-1; j_gene: TRBJ1-3; abundance: once; d_gene: NA; CDR3aa: CASTEGDANTIYF; CDR3nt: TGCGCCAGCACAGAGGGGGACGCAAACACCATATATTTT
v_gene: TRBV27; j_gene: TRBJ1-1; abundance: NA; d_gene: TRBD1; CDR3aa: CASSPRTGLSTEAFF; CDR3nt: TGTGCCAGCAGTCCTCGGACAGGGCTGAGCACTGAAGCTTTCTTT
v_gene: TRBV5-1; j_gene: TRBJ1-4; abundance: few; d_gene: NA; CDR3aa: CASSPDSSNEKLFF; CDR3nt: TGCGCCAGCAGCCCGGACAGTTCCAATGAAAAACTGTTTTTT
v_gene: TRBV7-9; j_gene: TRBJ2-5; abundance: NA; d_gene: NA; CDR3aa: CASSFLQGSETQYF; CDR3nt: TGTGCCAGCAGCTTTTTACAGGGTTCAGAGACCCAGTACTTC
v_gene: TRBV4-3; j_gene: TRBJ1-4; abundance: NA; d_gene: NA; CDR3aa: CASSPRQVSGEKLFF; CDR3nt: TGCGCCAGCAGCCCCAGACAGGTCTCAGGTGAAAAACTGTTTTTT
v_gene: TRBV4-1; j_gene: TRBJ1-1; abundance: once; d_gene: NA; CDR3aa: CASSQQGLGSMNTEAFF; CDR3nt: TGCGCCAGCAGCCAACAGGGGTTGGGTTCGATGAACACTGAAGCTTTCTTT
v_gene: TRBV19; j_gene: TRBJ1-1; abundance: NA; d_gene: NA; CDR3aa: CASNLGPGAEAFF; CDR3nt: TGTGCCAGTAATCTCGGGCCGGGAGCTGAAGCTTTCTTT
v_gene: TRBV28; j_gene: TRBJ1-1; abundance: NA; d_gene: NA; CDR3aa: CASSFVRGGTEAFF; CDR3nt: TGTGCCAGCAGTTTCGTAAGGGGAGGCACTGAAGCTTTCTTT
v_gene: TRBV5-1; j_gene: TRBJ2-2; abundance: NA; d_gene: NA; CDR3aa: CASSLAAGQANTGELFF; CDR3nt: TGCGCCAGCAGCTTGGCGGCTGGACAAGCGAACACCGGGGAGCTGTTTTTT
v_gene: TRBV19; j_gene: TRBJ1-6; abundance: NA; d_gene: TRBD1; CDR3aa: CASSRDRGINSPLHF; CDR3nt: TGTGCCAGTAGTCGCGACAGGGGGATCAATTCACCCCTCCACTTT
v_gene: TRBV5-4; j_gene: TRBJ2-3; abundance: NA; d_gene: TRBD1; CDR3aa: CASSLQGADTQYF; CDR3nt: TGTGCCAGCAGTCTGCAGGGGGCAGATACGCAGTATTTT
v_gene: TRBV7-9; j_gene: TRBJ2-2; abundance: NA; d_gene: NA; CDR3aa: CASSSSQGGNTGELFF; CDR3nt: TGTGCCAGCAGCTCCTCTCAGGGCGGGAACACCGGGGAGCTGTTTTTT
v_gene: TRBV5-6; j_gene: TRBJ2-3; abundance: NA; d_gene: NA; CDR3aa: CASSRWDTQYF; CDR3nt: TGTGCCAGCAGCCGGTGGGATACGCAGTATTTT
v_gene: TRBV25-1; j_gene: TRBJ2-1; abundance: NA; d_gene: NA; CDR3aa: CASSDGSSYNEQFF; CDR3nt: TGTGCCAGCAGTGACGGGAGCTCCTACAATGAGCAGTTCTTC
v_gene: TRBV29-1; j_gene: TRBJ1-1; abundance: NA; d_gene: NA; CDR3aa: CSVEGQENTEAFF; CDR3nt: TGCAGCGTTGAGGGTCAGGAGAACACTGAAGCTTTCTTT
v_gene: TRBV5-1; j_gene: TRBJ2-5; abundance: NA; d_gene: TRBD2; CDR3aa: CASSATSGGLRETQYF; CDR3nt: TGCGCCAGCAGCGCTACTAGCGGGGGGTTAAGAGAGACCCAGTACTTC
v_gene: TRBV5-4; j_gene: TRBJ2-2; abundance: NA; d_gene: NA; CDR3aa: CASSLDSLAYTGELFF; CDR3nt: TGTGCCAGCAGCTTGGACAGTCTCGCTTACACCGGGGAGCTGTTTTTT
v_gene: TRBV19; j_gene: TRBJ2-3; abundance: NA; d_gene: TRBD1; CDR3aa: CASTRGPLTDTQYF; CDR3nt: TGTGCCAGTACGAGGGGGCCACTCACAGATACGCAGTATTTT
v_gene: TRBV5-5; j_gene: TRBJ1-4; abundance: NA; d_gene: NA; CDR3aa: CASSPTTNEKLFF; CDR3nt: TGTGCCAGCAGCCCCACAACTAATGAAAAACTGTTTTTT
v_gene: TRBV2; j_gene: TRBJ2-1; abundance: few; d_gene: NA; CDR3aa: CASGQSYNEQFF; CDR3nt: TGTGCCAGCGGACAGTCCTACAATGAGCAGTTCTTC
v_gene: TRBV25-1; j_gene: TRBJ2-1; abundance: NA; d_gene: TRBD2; CDR3aa: CASSPSGGRNEQFF; CDR3nt: TGTGCCAGCAGTCCTAGCGGGGGGCGCAATGAGCAGTTCTTC
v_gene: TRBV9; j_gene: TRBJ1-3; abundance: NA; d_gene: NA; CDR3aa: CASSVEATVYGNTIYF; CDR3nt: TGTGCCAGCAGCGTAGAGGCGACAGTCTACGGAAACACCATATATTTT
v_gene: TRBV6-1; j_gene: TRBJ1-4; abundance: NA; d_gene: NA; CDR3aa: CASSEGEVEKLFF; CDR3nt: TGTGCCAGCAGTGAAGGGGAGGTTGAAAAACTGTTTTTT
v_gene: TRBV5-1; j_gene: TRBJ1-2; abundance: NA; d_gene: NA; CDR3aa: CASSRDGRLIPNYGYTF; CDR3nt: TGCGCCAGCAGCAGAGACGGAAGACTTATACCTAACTATGGCTACACCTTC
v_gene: TRBV18; j_gene: TRBJ2-7; abundance: NA; d_gene: TRBD1; CDR3aa: CASSPRTGGLYEQYF; CDR3nt: TGTGCCAGCTCACCAAGGACAGGGGGTCTCTACGAGCAGTACTTC
v_gene: TRBV6-5; j_gene: TRBJ1-1; abundance: NA; d_gene: NA; CDR3aa: CASNPTGLRKTEAFF; CDR3nt: TGTGCCAGCAACCCAACAGGCCTCCGGAAGACTGAAGCTTTCTTT
v_gene: TRBV10-3; j_gene: TRBJ2-7; abundance: NA; d_gene: TRBD1; CDR3aa: CAISGGTVNEQYF; CDR3nt: TGTGCCATCAGTGGGGGGACAGTTAACGAGCAGTACTTC
v_gene: TRBV7-6; j_gene: TRBJ1-4; abundance: NA; d_gene: NA; CDR3aa: CASSFGVGKLFF; CDR3nt: TGTGCCAGCAGCTTCGGGGTCGGAAAACTGTTTTTT
v_gene: TRBV18; j_gene: TRBJ1-2; abundance: NA; d_gene: TRBD1; CDR3aa: CASSPGQERVDGYTF; CDR3nt: TGTGCCAGCTCACCGGGACAGGAGAGGGTCGATGGCTACACCTTC
v_gene: TRBV18; j_gene: TRBJ1-1; abundance: NA; d_gene: NA; CDR3aa: CASSQTANTEAFF; CDR3nt: TGTGCCAGCTCACAAACAGCGAACACTGAAGCTTTCTTT
v_gene: TRBV6-6; j_gene: TRBJ1-1; abundance: NA; d_gene: NA; CDR3aa: CASSYGSTEAFF; CDR3nt: TGTGCCAGCAGTTACGGGAGCACTGAAGCTTTCTTT
v_gene: TRBV7-2; j_gene: TRBJ2-5; abundance: NA; d_gene: TRBD1; CDR3aa: CASSAGTGREYF; CDR3nt: TGTGCCAGCAGCGCTGGGACAGGGAGAGAGTACTTC
v_gene: TRBV10-2; j_gene: TRBJ2-3; abundance: NA; d_gene: NA; CDR3aa: CASSEQVQGRNTDTQYF; CDR3nt: TGCGCCAGCAGTGAGCAGGTCCAGGGCCGAAACACAGATACGCAGTATTTT
v_gene: TRBV5-1; j_gene: TRBJ2-3; abundance: few; d_gene: TRBD1; CDR3aa: CASSRGQGPDTQYF; CDR3nt: TGCGCCAGCAGCCGAGGACAGGGACCAGATACGCAGTATTTT
v_gene: TRBV7-9; j_gene: TRBJ2-7; abundance: NA; d_gene: TRBD1; CDR3aa: CASCQGAGGTYEQYF; CDR3nt: TGTGCCAGCTGTCAGGGGGCAGGGGGAACCTACGAGCAGTACTTC
v_gene: TRBV7-9; j_gene: TRBJ2-4; abundance: NA; d_gene: NA; CDR3aa: CASSLRWAGDIQYF; CDR3nt: TGTGCCAGCAGCTTGCGTTGGGCAGGGGACATTCAGTACTTC
v_gene: TRBV13; j_gene: TRBJ1-2; abundance: NA; d_gene: NA; CDR3aa: CASSLARYGYTF; CDR3nt: TGTGCCAGCAGCTTAGCTCGCTATGGCTACACCTTC
v_gene: TRBV5-1; j_gene: TRBJ1-1; abundance: NA; d_gene: NA; CDR3aa: CASSFSGGDTEAFF; CDR3nt: TGCGCCAGCAGCTTCTCGGGGGGCGACACTGAAGCTTTCTTT
v_gene: TRBV13; j_gene: TRBJ2-6; abundance: NA; d_gene: NA; CDR3aa: CASSPRTAALSGANGLTF; CDR3nt: TGTGCCAGCAGCCCAAGGACAGCCGCACTATCTGGGGCCAACGGCCTGACTTTC
v_gene: TRBV7-2; j_gene: TRBJ1-5; abundance: NA; d_gene: TRBD1; CDR3aa: CASSRQGGNNQPQHF; CDR3nt: TGTGCCAGCAGCCGACAGGGGGGGAACAATCAGCCCCAGCATTTT
v_gene: TRBV10-3; j_gene: TRBJ1-2; abundance: NA; d_gene: TRBD1; CDR3aa: CAISDGTGADGYTF; CDR3nt: TGTGCCATCAGTGACGGGACAGGGGCGGATGGCTACACCTTC
v_gene: TRBV5-1; j_gene: TRBJ1-2; abundance: NA; d_gene: NA; CDR3aa: CASGHNGGTAVDYTF; CDR3nt: TGCGCCAGCGGCCACAATGGCGGGACGGCGGTAGACTACACCTTC
v_gene: TRBV6-5; j_gene: TRBJ1-2; abundance: NA; d_gene: NA; CDR3aa: CASRPDRLDGYTF; CDR3nt: TGTGCCAGCAGACCCGACAGGTTGGATGGCTACACCTTC
v_gene: TRBV11-3; j_gene: TRBJ2-4; abundance: NA; d_gene: TRBD1; CDR3aa: CASSSRTGEDAKNIQYF; CDR3nt: TGTGCCAGCAGCAGCAGGACAGGGGAGGATGCCAAAAACATTCAGTACTTC
v_gene: TRBV29-1; j_gene: TRBJ2-1; abundance: NA; d_gene: TRBD1; CDR3aa: CSAGTGNEQFF; CDR3nt: TGCAGCGCGGGGACAGGCAATGAGCAGTTCTTC
v_gene: TRBV7-9; j_gene: TRBJ1-2; abundance: once; d_gene: NA; CDR3aa: CSSSLAGVAVQNYGYTF; CDR3nt: TGTTCCAGCAGCTTAGCAGGGGTCGCAGTACAGAACTATGGCTACACCTTC
v_gene: TRBV2; j_gene: TRBJ1-4; abundance: once; d_gene: TRBD1; CDR3aa: CASSGETGTNEKLFF; CDR3nt: TGTGCCAGCAGTGGGGAGACAGGGACTAATGAAAAACTGTTTTTT
v_gene: TRBV7-2; j_gene: TRBJ1-2; abundance: NA; d_gene: TRBD1; CDR3aa: CASSGTGANYGYTF; CDR3nt: TGTGCCAGCAGTGGGACAGGGGCTAACTATGGCTACACCTTC
v_gene: TRBV7-9; j_gene: TRBJ2-5; abundance: NA; d_gene: TRBD1; CDR3aa: CASSLTGGQETQYF; CDR3nt: TGTGCCAGCAGCTTGACAGGGGGCCAAGAGACCCAGTACTTC